The sequence of this TCR beta chain was determined in a study of OX40 agonist ivuxolimab in advanced cancers. The CDR3 totals 12 residues. CDR1 is SGHDT and CDR2 is YYEEEE in the germline V gene. The ends lost 2 bases at V and 10 bases at J; junction bases unmatched: 2. A note on this clone: Its specificity is not known.

Only in-frame clones appear in the TCRdb table, and some are missing; sequencing was by immunoSEQ multiplex PCR. The data contain under 45,000 clones, about 80% of them singletons. General study results and limits: Low clonal expansion, among the lowest seen, marked partial responders at 0.1-3.0 mg/kg. Within 6 weeks, CD4+ and CD8+ blood T cells expanded clonally at 0.1 to 3.0 mg/kg.

Exclusion applied to patients with autoimmune disease history or systemic immunosuppression. The material sequenced was CD4+ or CD8+ T cells sorted from blood, taken in a trial of the OX40 agonist ivuxolimab. This chain uses TRBV5-6 with TRBJ1-4, with 7 bases matching TRBD1. The TCR sequence derives from an adult with an advanced solid tumor such as melanoma, head and neck, liver or kidney cancer. The CDR3, as DNA: TGTGCCAGCAGCTTTAACAGGGGAAAACTGTTTTTT. Amino acids: CASSFNRGKLFF.